This TCR beta chain was identified in a study of T-cell reconstitution after alpha-beta-depleted transplantation in children. Study-wide results and caveats: Newly produced T cells mostly accounted for T-cell counts and diversity one year post-transplant. The study traced high day-60 TCRbeta diversity in some patients to surviving recipient T cells and thymic progenitors. Expanded graft clones, several hundred of them, were reportedly the source of alpha-beta T cells about two months after transplant.

For this clonotype: Its antigen is currently unknown.

The CDR3 has 15 residues. Germline assignment: CDR1 MGHRA and CDR2 YSYEKL. Trimming shortened V by 3 bases and J by 8 bases, and 17 bases separated the two germline ends. Using unique molecular identifiers, the investigators prepared the TCRbeta library. TCRdb re-analysed the PCR reads in MiXCR, keeping a single row per CDR3 protein. The sample has 700,000 to 850,000 distinct CDR3 sequences, less than 20% seen once. The starting material was PBMCs, mostly from graft donor cells, obtained 360 days after TCRalphabeta/CD19-depleted stem cell transplant. The chain carries TRBV4-1 and TRBJ2-1; D unclear. The TCR comes from a male patient between 10 and 17 years old who had a stem cell transplant for acute lymphoblastic leukemia, so the T cells may come from the graft donor. The CDR3 DNA is TGCGCCAGCAGCCATCTCGGGCTTGCGAGCGATGAGCAGTTCTTC. Its protein product is CASSHLGLASDEQFF.